These T cell receptor beta chains were read from a single sample in a study of T cell repertoires in cytomegalovirus infection. MiXCR, run by TCRdb on the reads, gives a single entry per CDR3 protein. The table has 250,000 to 300,000 distinct CDR3 sequences, less than 25% seen once. Their target antigens are unknown. The sequences come from cultured PBMCs, collected from culture after CMV antigen stimulation. Every receptor here comes from a human donor in good health (CMV status not recorded). Some clones in this sample may be carry-over from other donors' samples. CDR3s include the opening cysteine and the closing phenylalanine or tryptophan. D genes are given only for firm matches. Rows may omit the clone size; those that give it use once, few, many or a size class.

d_call j_call clone_size v_call cdr3_aa cdr3_nt
TRBD2 TRBJ2-1 few TRBV6-2/TRBV6-3 CASSYSILEREDNEQFF TGTGCCAGCAGTTACTCGATATTGGAGCGGGAAGACAATGAGCAGTTCTTC
. TRBJ1-1 . TRBV28 CAVEGWTEAFF TGTGCCGTAGAGGGCTGGACTGAAGCTTTCTTT
. TRBJ1-1 few TRBV9 CASSVDLGNTEAFF TGTGCCAGCAGCGTAGACCTAGGGAACACTGAAGCTTTCTTT
. TRBJ1-5 few TRBV3-1 CASSRQRLEPQHF TGTGCCAGCAGCCGACAGCGGTTGGAACCCCAGCATTTT
TRBD1 TRBJ2-4 . TRBV29-1 CSVGSGTGELGIQYF TGCAGCGTTGGATCCGGGACAGGGGAGCTGGGCATTCAGTACTTC
. TRBJ2-1 many TRBV6-1 CASSLEPTAYNEQFF TGTGCCAGCAGCTTGGAACCAACAGCCTACAATGAGCAGTTCTTC
TRBD1 TRBJ2-1 . TRBV5-4 CASSLGGTGKNNEQFF TGTGCCAGCAGCTTGGGGGGGACAGGGAAAAACAATGAGCAGTTCTTC
. TRBJ2-1 many TRBV7-6 CASSSPLGRGDNEQFF TGTGCCAGCAGCTCTCCCCTAGGTAGGGGTGACAATGAGCAGTTCTTC
TRBD1 TRBJ2-7 few TRBV13 CASSRGQLGYEQYF TGTGCCAGCAGCCGGGGACAGTTGGGCTACGAGCAGTACTTC
TRBD2 TRBJ2-3 . TRBV6-6 CASSYSIAGGPTDTQYF TGTGCCAGCAGTTACTCAATAGCGGGAGGGCCCACAGATACGCAGTATTTT
TRBD1 TRBJ2-1 . TRBV24-1 CATSGSDRGLGDEQFF TGTGCCACCAGTGGTTCGGACAGGGGGCTTGGCGATGAGCAGTTCTTC
. TRBJ1-5 . TRBV6-2/TRBV6-3 CASSYFGSGQPQHF TGTGCCAGCAGTTACTTTGGGAGTGGGCAGCCCCAGCATTTT
. TRBJ1-5 . TRBV29-1 CSVALTLEQPQHF TGCAGCGTTGCACTTACCCTGGAGCAGCCCCAGCATTTT
. TRBJ2-1 . TRBV20-1 CSARLQAYNEQFF TGCAGTGCTAGATTGCAAGCGTACAATGAGCAGTTCTTC
. TRBJ1-4 many TRBV4-3 CASSQDLNEKLFF TGCGCCAGCAGCCAGGACCTAAATGAAAAACTGTTTTTT
. TRBJ1-6 many TRBV7-8 CASSLDGKPLHF TGTGCCAGCAGCTTAGACGGGAAACCCCTCCACTTT
TRBD2 TRBJ2-3 . TRBV5-1 CASSGGGGRAADTQYF TGCGCCAGCAGCGGGGGAGGCGGGAGGGCCGCGGATACGCAGTATTTT
TRBD2 TRBJ2-3 few TRBV20-1 CSATGLAGGADTQYF TGCAGTGCTACGGGACTAGCGGGAGGTGCAGATACGCAGTATTTT
. TRBJ1-4 . TRBV6-5 CASSYSGWRAEKLFF TGTGCCAGCAGTTACTCGGGTTGGCGGGCTGAAAAACTGTTTTTT
TRBD1 TRBJ2-1 . TRBV19 CASHKAGQGVGEQFF TGTGCCAGTCACAAGGCGGGACAGGGGGTGGGTGAGCAGTTCTTC
. TRBJ1-1 many TRBV7-6 CASSADLNTEAFF TGTGCCAGCAGCGCCGATCTGAACACTGAAGCTTTCTTT
TRBD2 TRBJ2-1 . TRBV28 CASRDGLGGLFF TGTGCCAGCAGAGACGGCCTCGGGGGGTTGTTCTTC
. TRBJ1-6 few TRBV15 CATSSADWGFSYNSPLHF TGTGCCACCAGCAGCGCCGACTGGGGGTTCTCCTATAATTCACCCCTCCACTTT
. TRBJ2-1 . TRBV5-1 CASSRGDLNNEQFF TGCGCCAGCAGTCGCGGGGACCTAAACAATGAGCAGTTCTTC
TRBD2 TRBJ2-7 . TRBV7-2 CASSWTSGDYEQYF TGTGCCAGCAGCTGGACTAGCGGGGACTACGAGCAGTACTTC
. TRBJ2-3 few TRBV28 CASSYAGGMNTQYF TGTGCCAGCAGTTATGCCGGGGGCATGAATACGCAGTATTTT
. TRBJ1-2 . TRBV5-1 CASSSFGGYGYTF TGCGCCAGCAGCTCCTTCGGCGGCTATGGCTACACCTTC